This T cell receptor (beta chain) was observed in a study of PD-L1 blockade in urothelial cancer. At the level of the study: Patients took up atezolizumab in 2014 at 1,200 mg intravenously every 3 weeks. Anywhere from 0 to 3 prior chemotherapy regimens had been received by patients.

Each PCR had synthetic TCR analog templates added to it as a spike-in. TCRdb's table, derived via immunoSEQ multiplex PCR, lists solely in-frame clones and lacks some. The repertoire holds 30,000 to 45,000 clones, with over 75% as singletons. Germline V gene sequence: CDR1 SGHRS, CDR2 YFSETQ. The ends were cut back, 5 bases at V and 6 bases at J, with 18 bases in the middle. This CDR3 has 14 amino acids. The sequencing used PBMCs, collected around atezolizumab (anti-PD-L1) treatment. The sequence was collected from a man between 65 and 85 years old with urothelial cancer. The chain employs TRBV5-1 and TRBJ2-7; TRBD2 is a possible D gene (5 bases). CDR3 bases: TGCGCCAGCAGGGATGGAGGTTTAGCGTCCGAGCAGTACTTC. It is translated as CASRDGGLASEQYF.